The entry below gives a single T cell receptor beta chain sequence along with its context. TCRdb used MiXCR to reprocess the RACE reads, holding one entry per CDR3 protein. The sample shows 79,000 or so distinct CDR3 sequences, 10% of them seen only once. This sample was included in a study of human T cells and chemical hapten exposure. Time point: patch test 1, 2 weeks after DPC sensitization. Sample treatment: therapeutic diphenylcyclopropenone sensitization with weekly scalp DPC. Trimming at V came to 2 bases and at J to 9 bases, leaving 4 bases not matched to a gene. There are 14 residues in the CDR3. Germline V gene sequence: CDR1 ENHRY, CDR2 SYGVKD.

The sequences come from whole blood, collected in connection with sensitization to the hapten diphenylcyclopropenone (DPC). This chain links TRBV10-3 with TRBJ1-6, with 7 bases identical to TRBD1. This sequence was found in a woman between 45 and 60 years old with alopecia areata. Some clones in this sample may be carry-over from other donors' samples. As DNA, the CDR3 is TGTGCCATCAGTGAGATACAGGGGAGTTCACCCCTCCACTTT. This sequence encodes CAISEIQGSSPLHF.